The rows below give T cell receptor beta chains drawn from one sample of a study of T cell responses to AZD1222 COVID-19 vaccine. Data came from immunoSEQ multiplex PCR; TCRdb stores just in-frame clones and leaves some out. Seen here are 100,000 or so clones, 87% observed once, and the top ten hold around 3.8%. The sequencing here drew on peripheral blood, taken on day 0 of MenACWY control vaccination. Receptors originate from an adult in good health. The CDR3 runs from the conserved cysteine through the conserved F or W. The D gene is left open where the match is weak. Where a row states a size, it is once, few, many or the class of an expanded clone; other rows omit it.

-,-,TRBV5-1,TRBJ1-2,TGCGCCAGCAGCCTGGACCCCCAGGCGACGGGCTACACCTTC,CASSLDPQATGYTF
-,TRBD1,TRBV5-1,TRBJ1-6,TGCGCCAGCAGCCCCTTCGCCCCGGGACAGGGAATGGGGGTGATCAATTCACCCCTCCACTTT,CASSPFAPGQGMGVINSPLHF
-,TRBD1,TRBV4-1,TRBJ1-4,TGCGCCAGCAGCCCGACAGGGGCTCTAGAAAAACTGTTTTTT,CASSPTGALEKLFF
-,-,TRBV29-1,TRBJ2-6,TGCAGCGTTGAAGTGTCAGGGGCCGGGGCCAACGTCCTGACTTTC,CSVEVSGAGANVLTF
-,TRBD1,TRBV9,TRBJ2-7,TGTGCCAGCAGCGTCGGTGGGGGACAGATTTACGAGCAGTACTTC,CASSVGGGQIYEQYF
-,-,TRBV12-3/TRBV12-4,TRBJ1-1,TGTGCCAGCAGTTTGGGACTCTCACCGACTTTCTTT,CASSLGLSPTFF
-,-,TRBV5-4,TRBJ2-5,TGTGCCAGCAGCTTGGCAGCCGGGGTCCCAACCCGAGAGACCCAGTACTTC,CASSLAAGVPTRETQYF
-,TRBD2,TRBV3-1/TRBV3-2,TRBJ2-4,TGTGCCAGCAGCCACACTGGACTAGCGGGGGGTCTAGCCAAAAACATTCAGTACTTC,CASSHTGLAGGLAKNIQYF
-,TRBD2,TRBV15,TRBJ2-1,TGTGCCACCAAGGCGGGAGGGTTCGCCTACAATGAGCAGTTCTTC,CATKAGGFAYNEQFF
-,TRBD2,TRBV7-9,TRBJ2-1,TGTGCCAGCAGCAAGGCGGGGAGCGGGAGGAATGAGCAGTTCTTC,CASSKAGSGRNEQFF
-,TRBD1,TRBV15,TRBJ2-1,TGTGCCACCAGCAGGGACCCGACAGGGGGAAATGAGCAGTTCTTC,CATSRDPTGGNEQFF
-,-,TRBV5-1,TRBJ1-4,TGCGCCAGTCATCCAGGGTCAACTAATGAAAAACTGTTTTTT,CASHPGSTNEKLFF
-,-,TRBV5-8,TRBJ1-4,TGTGCCAGCAGCTTGGGTACAGCCGCAATACCTAATGAAAAACTGTTTTTT,CASSLGTAAIPNEKLFF
-,-,TRBV30,TRBJ1-2,TGTGCCTGGAGTCCCCTAACTAACTATGGCTACACCTTC,CAWSPLTNYGYTF
-,-,TRBV5-1,TRBJ2-5,TGCGCCAGCAGCTCAGAAGGGTCGGAGACCCAGTACTTC,CASSSEGSETQYF
few,TRBD2,TRBV3-1/TRBV3-2,TRBJ2-3,TGTGCCAGCAGCCAACCCGGGACTAGCGGGACCAGCACAGATACGCAGTATTTT,CASSQPGTSGTSTDTQYF
few,-,TRBV19,TRBJ2-2,TGTGCCAGTAGTATAACCCCGTTTGGCGGGGAGCTGTTTTTT,CASSITPFGGELFF
-,-,TRBV28,TRBJ2-7,TGTGCCAGCAGTCCCAACCTGGGGGATATGGGAGAGCAGTACTTC,CASSPNLGDMGEQYF
-,-,TRBV4-1,TRBJ2-7,TGCGCCAGCAGCCAAGGGGAGGTGTCTTCCTACGAGCAGTACTTC,CASSQGEVSSYEQYF
-,-,TRBV6-5,TRBJ1-5,TGTGCCAGCAAGCGTGACAGTGGAAATCAGCCCCAGCATTTT,CASKRDSGNQPQHF
-,TRBD2,TRBV5-1,TRBJ2-5,TGCGCCAGCAGCTCCGCGGGACTAGCGGGAGGGGGAGTGGAGACCCAGTACTTC,CASSSAGLAGGGVETQYF
-,TRBD1,TRBV27,TRBJ1-2,TGTGCCAGCAGTTCCCGGACAGGCTATGGCTACACCTTC,CASSSRTGYGYTF
-,-,TRBV18,TRBJ2-3,TGTGCCAGCTCACCCAACGGTGATACTAGCACAGATACGCAGTATTTT,CASSPNGDTSTDTQYF
-,-,TRBV6-2/TRBV6-3,TRBJ2-1,TGTGCCAGCAGCCTTACAAGAGTCGAGCAGTTCTTC,CASSLTRVEQFF
-,-,TRBV4-3,TRBJ2-3,TGCGCCAGCAGCCAAGAACAGGGTAGCACAGATACGCAGTATTTT,CASSQEQGSTDTQYF
once,TRBD1,TRBV11-2,TRBJ2-7,TGTGCCAGCAGCTCCCGGGACAGGGGGCGATGGGAGCAGTACTTC,CASSSRDRGRWEQYF
-,TRBD1,TRBV5-1,TRBJ2-7,TGCGCCAGCAGCTTAAGGGGGCGCGCGCGGGAGCAGTACTTC,CASSLRGRAREQYF
many,-,TRBV19,TRBJ2-7,TGTGCCAGTAGTATGCAGGCGTCCGAGCAGTACTTC,CASSMQASEQYF
-,-,TRBV3-1/TRBV3-2,TRBJ1-2,TGTGCCAGCAGCCAAGAACCGGGGGGGTATGGCTACACCTTC,CASSQEPGGYGYTF
-,TRBD2,TRBV7-2,TRBJ2-7,TGTGCCAGCAGCCCGCATTCTAGCGGGAGCTCCTACGAGCAGTACTTC,CASSPHSSGSSYEQYF
-,-,TRBV15,TRBJ1-1,TGTGCCACCAGCAGAGTTGGCACTACCGAAGCTTTCTTT,CATSRVGTTEAFF
-,-,TRBV6-1,TRBJ1-5,TGTGCCAGCAGTGAAGTCATCGAGTATGATCAGCCCCAGCATTTT,CASSEVIEYDQPQHF
-,-,TRBV7-9,TRBJ1-6,TGTGCCAGCAGCCCCGAGAGCGGACACACTCCCCTCCACTTT,CASSPESGHTPLHF
-,-,TRBV15,TRBJ2-3,TGTGCCACCAGCAGATCCCCGGCGGGCGGGAGCACAGATACGCAGTATTTT,CATSRSPAGGSTDTQYF
-,-,TRBV11-2,TRBJ1-2,TGTGCCAGCAGCCCAAACACCGCACCCTCTAATGGCTACACCTTC,CASSPNTAPSNGYTF
once,TRBD1,TRBV6-5,TRBJ1-1,TGTGCCAGCAGCAGTACAGGGGGGAGGGACACTGAAGCTTTCTTT,CASSSTGGRDTEAFF
-,-,TRBV2,TRBJ2-3,TGTGCCAGCAGTGAATTCGGGATCACAGATACGCAGTATTTT,CASSEFGITDTQYF
-,-,TRBV6-2/TRBV6-3,TRBJ2-1,TGTGCCAGCAGTTACCCAAGGGGGGCGGGCCACTCCTACAATGAGCAGTTCTTC,CASSYPRGAGHSYNEQFF
once,-,TRBV14,TRBJ1-6,TGTGCCAGCAGCCGCTCGGGGGCAGGGTCACCCCTCCACTTT,CASSRSGAGSPLHF
-,-,TRBV7-8,TRBJ2-1,TGTGCCAGCAGCCCACCTTCCGGGAGCGGAAACAATGAGCAGTTCTTC,CASSPPSGSGNNEQFF
-,TRBD2,TRBV15,TRBJ2-3,TGTGCCACCAGCAGAGTCCCTAGCGGGAGGGTGGATACGCAGTATTTT,CATSRVPSGRVDTQYF
-,-,TRBV5-1,TRBJ1-1,TGCGCCAGCAGCCCCTTGACCCTCACTGAAGCTTTCTTT,CASSPLTLTEAFF
-,-,TRBV28,TRBJ1-4,TGTGCCAGCAGTTTATGGACGCGTGCAACTAATGAAAAACTGTTTTTT,CASSLWTRATNEKLFF